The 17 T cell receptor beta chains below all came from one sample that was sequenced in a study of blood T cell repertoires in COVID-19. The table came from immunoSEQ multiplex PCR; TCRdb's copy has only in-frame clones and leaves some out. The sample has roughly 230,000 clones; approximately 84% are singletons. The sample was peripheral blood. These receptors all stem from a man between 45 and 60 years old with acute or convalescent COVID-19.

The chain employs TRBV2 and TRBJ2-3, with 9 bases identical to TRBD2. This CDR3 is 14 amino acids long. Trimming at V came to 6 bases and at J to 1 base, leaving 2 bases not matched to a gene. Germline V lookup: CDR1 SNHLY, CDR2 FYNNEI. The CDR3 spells CASSPSGGTDTQYF. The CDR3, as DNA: TGTGCCAGCAGCCCTAGCGGGGGCACAGATACGCAGTATTTT.

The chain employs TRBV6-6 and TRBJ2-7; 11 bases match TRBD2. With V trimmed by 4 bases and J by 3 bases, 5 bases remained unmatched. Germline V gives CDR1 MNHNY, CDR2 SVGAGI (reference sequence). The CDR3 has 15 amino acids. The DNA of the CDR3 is TGTGCCAGCAGTTCCGGGACTAGCGGCCTCTACGAGCAGTACTTC. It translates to CASSSGTSGLYEQYF.

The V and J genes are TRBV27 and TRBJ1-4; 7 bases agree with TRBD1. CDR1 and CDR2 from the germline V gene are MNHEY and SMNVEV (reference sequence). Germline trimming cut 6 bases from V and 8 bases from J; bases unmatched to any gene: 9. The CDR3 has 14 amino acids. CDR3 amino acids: CASSGWQGGEKLFF. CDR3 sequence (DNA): TGTGCCAGCAGCGGTTGGCAGGGGGGCGAAAAACTGTTTTTT.

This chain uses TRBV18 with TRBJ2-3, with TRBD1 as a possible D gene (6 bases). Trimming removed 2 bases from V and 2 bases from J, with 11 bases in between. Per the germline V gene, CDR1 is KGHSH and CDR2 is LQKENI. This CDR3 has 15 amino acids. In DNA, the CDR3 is TGTGCCAGCTCACCAGGGGGCGCCGACACAGATACGCAGTATTTT. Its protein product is CASSPGGADTDTQYF.

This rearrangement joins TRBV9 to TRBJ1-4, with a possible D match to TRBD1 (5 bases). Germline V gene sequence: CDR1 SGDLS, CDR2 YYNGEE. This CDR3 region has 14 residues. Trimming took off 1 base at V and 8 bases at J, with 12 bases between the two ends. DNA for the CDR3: TGTGCCAGCAGCGTATCAGGGTTTGAAGAAAAACTGTTTTTT. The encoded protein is CASSVSGFEEKLFF.

CDR3 region: CATSGLGYNEQFF. The DNA of the CDR3 is TGTGCCACCAGTGGCCTAGGTTACAATGAGCAGTTCTTC. The V gene is TRBV24-1, the J gene TRBJ2-1, with D unclear. There are 13 residues in the CDR3. CDR1 KGHDR and CDR2 SFDVKD come from the germline V gene. V lost 5 bases, J lost 4 bases, and 8 bases lay in between.

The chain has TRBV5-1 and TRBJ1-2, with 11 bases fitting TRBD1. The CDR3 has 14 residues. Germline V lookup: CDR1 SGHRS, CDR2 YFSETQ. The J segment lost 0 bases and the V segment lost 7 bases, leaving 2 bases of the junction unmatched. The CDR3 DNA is TGCGCCAGCTCGGGACAGGGGGCTAACTATGGCTACACCTTC. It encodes CASSGQGANYGYTF.

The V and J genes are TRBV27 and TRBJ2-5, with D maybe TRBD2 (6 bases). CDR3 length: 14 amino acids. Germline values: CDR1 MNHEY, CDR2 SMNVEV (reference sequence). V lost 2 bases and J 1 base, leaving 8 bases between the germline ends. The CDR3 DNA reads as TGTGCCAGCAGTTTACTAGCGTCCCAAGAGACCCAGTACTTC. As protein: CASSLLASQETQYF.

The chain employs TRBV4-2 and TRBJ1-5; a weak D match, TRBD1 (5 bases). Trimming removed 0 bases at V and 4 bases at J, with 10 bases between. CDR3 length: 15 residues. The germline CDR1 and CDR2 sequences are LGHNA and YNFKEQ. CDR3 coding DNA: TGTGCCAGCAGCCAAGATTGGGGGGAGAATCAGCCCCAGCATTTT. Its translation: CASSQDWGENQPQHF.

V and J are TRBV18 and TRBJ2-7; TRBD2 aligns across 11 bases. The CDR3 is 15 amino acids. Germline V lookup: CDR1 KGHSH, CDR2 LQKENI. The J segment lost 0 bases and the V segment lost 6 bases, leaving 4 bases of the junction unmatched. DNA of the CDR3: TGTGCCAGCTCTGGGACTAGCGGACCCTCCTACGAGCAGTACTTC. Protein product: CASSGTSGPSYEQYF.

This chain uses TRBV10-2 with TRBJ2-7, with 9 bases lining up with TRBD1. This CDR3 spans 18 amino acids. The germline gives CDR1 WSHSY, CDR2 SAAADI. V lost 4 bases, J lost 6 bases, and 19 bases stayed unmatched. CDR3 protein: CASSGAGTGFSLPGEQYF. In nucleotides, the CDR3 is TGCGCCAGCAGTGGGGCCGGGACAGGGTTCTCCCTCCCGGGCGAGCAGTACTTC.

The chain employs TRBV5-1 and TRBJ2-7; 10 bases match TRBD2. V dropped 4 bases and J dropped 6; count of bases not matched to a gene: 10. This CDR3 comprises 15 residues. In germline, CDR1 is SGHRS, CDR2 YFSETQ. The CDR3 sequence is CASSPERGLALEQYF. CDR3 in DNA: TGCGCCAGCAGCCCTGAGCGGGGACTAGCGCTCGAGCAGTACTTC. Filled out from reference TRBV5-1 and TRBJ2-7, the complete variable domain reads KAGVTQTPRYLIKTRGQQVTLSCSPISGHRSVSWYQQTPGQGLQFLFEYFSETQRNKGNFPGRFSGRQFSNSRSEMNVSTLELGDSALYLCASSPERGLALEQYFGPGTRLTVT.

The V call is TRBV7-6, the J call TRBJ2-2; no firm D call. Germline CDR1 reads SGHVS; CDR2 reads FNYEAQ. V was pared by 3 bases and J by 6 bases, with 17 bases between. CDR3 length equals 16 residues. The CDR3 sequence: CASSLYVALSSGELFF. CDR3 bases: TGTGCCAGCAGCTTGTACGTAGCCCTCTCCTCCGGGGAGCTGTTTTTT.

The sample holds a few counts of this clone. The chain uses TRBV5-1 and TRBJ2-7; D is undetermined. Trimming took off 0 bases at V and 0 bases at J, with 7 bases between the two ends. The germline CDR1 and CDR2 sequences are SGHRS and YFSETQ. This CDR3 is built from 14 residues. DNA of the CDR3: TGCGCCAGCAGCTTGGAGCCGAGCTCCTACGAGCAGTACTTC. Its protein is CASSLEPSSYEQYF.

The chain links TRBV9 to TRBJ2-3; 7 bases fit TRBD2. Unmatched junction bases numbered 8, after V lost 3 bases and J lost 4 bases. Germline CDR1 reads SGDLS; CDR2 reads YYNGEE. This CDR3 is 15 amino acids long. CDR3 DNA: TGTGCCAGCAGCGACACTAGCGAGCGAGCAGATACGCAGTATTTT. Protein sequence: CASSDTSERADTQYF.

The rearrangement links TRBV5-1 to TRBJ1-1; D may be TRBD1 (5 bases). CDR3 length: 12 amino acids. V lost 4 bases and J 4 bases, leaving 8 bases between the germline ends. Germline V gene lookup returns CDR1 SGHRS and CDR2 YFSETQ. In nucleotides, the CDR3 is TGCGCCAGCAGCACCGACAGCACTGAAGCTTTCTTT. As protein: CASSTDSTEAFF.

The CDR3 spells CASREGARPGANVLTF. The CDR3 coding sequence is TGTGCCAGCAGAGAGGGGGCGCGTCCCGGGGCCAACGTCCTGACTTTC. The rearrangement joins TRBV5-8 to TRBJ2-6; 7 bases align to TRBD1. The ends lost 5 bases at V and 4 bases at J; junction bases unmatched: 9. This CDR3 comprises 16 residues. Germline V gene data show CDR1 as SGHTS and CDR2 as YDEGEE.